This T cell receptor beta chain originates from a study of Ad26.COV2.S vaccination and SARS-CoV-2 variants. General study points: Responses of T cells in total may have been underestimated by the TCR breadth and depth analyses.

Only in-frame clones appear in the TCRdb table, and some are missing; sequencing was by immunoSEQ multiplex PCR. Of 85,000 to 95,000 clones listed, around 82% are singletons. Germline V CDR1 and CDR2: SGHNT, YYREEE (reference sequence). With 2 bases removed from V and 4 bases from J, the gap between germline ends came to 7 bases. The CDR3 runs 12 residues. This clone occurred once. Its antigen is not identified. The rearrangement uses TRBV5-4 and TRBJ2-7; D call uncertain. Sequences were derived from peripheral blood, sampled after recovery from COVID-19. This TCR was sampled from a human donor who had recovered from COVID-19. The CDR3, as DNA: TGTGCCAGCAGCTTACCTTCGTACGAGCAGTACTTC. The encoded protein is CASSLPSYEQYF.